These T cell receptor beta chains were read from a single sample in a study of blood T cell repertoires in COVID-19. Sequencing was performed with immunoSEQ multiplex PCR; in TCRdb, only in-frame clones are kept and a portion is missing. This sample yields about 260,000 clones, of which 85% to 90% are seen a single time; just over 0.85% belongs to the top ten. Sequenced sample: PBMCs or T cells enriched from blood (not recorded which). These TCRs come from a man in his forties or fifties who had been exposed to COVID-19. The CDR3 runs from the conserved cysteine through the conserved F or W.

CDR3 length	V gene	CDR3 protein
16	TRBV6-6	CASSTLRSGGNQPQHF
12	TRBV28	CASSLDDRSLHF
15	TRBV5-5	CASSFLAGGVETQYF
17	TRBV4-2	CASSPLPNGGDQETQYF
14	TRBV19	CASSSQDRGYEQYF
15	TRBV28	CASSPRGSGKVEQYF
14	TRBV27	CASRAWSYNSPLHF
13	TRBV11-3	CASSLGENYEQYF
18	TRBV7-3	CASSLTVAGGPGMGTQYF
15	TRBV9	CASSVEQGYYNEQFF
14	TRBV7-9	CASSPFESTDTQYF
13	TRBV28	CASNDRGDQPQHF
16	TRBV7-2	CASSLSGGANSYEQYF
15	TRBV11-2	CASSFGTGAYNEQFF
12	TRBV10-3	CAISESSYGYTF
14	TRBV24-1	CATSDSDRDYGYTF
14	TRBV28	CASRVTGRNEKLFF
20	TRBV7-3	CASSLTGGLAGGGLTDTQYF
13	TRBV11-3	CASSWGLAYEQYF
15	TRBV29-1	CSTTRGGHPRYGYTF
13	TRBV7-2	CASSPRLEETQYF
14	TRBV29-1	CSVDTWQGLTEAFF
14	TRBV20-1	CSASFGRGDTEAFF